This T cell receptor (beta chain) was obtained from a study of spatial heterogeneity in lung cancer. Overall study context: Sequences of the beta chain were consistently detected in greater numbers than alpha-chain sequences. Each distinct TCR and UMI combination averaged more than ten appearances in raw reads. Study-level results: Intratumoral expanded alpha and beta TCR counts were found to track tumor mutation counts.

Unique molecular identifiers tagged every individual TCR cDNA molecule. TCRdb processed the 5' RACE reads anew with MiXCR; each CDR3 protein has one entry. The profile shows 12,000 to 15,000 distinct CDR3 sequences, approximately 4.5% of them singletons. V lost 2 bases and J lost 7; bases outside the gene matches: 23. This CDR3 comprises 20 residues. Per the germline V gene, CDR1 is SSHAT and CDR2 is FNYEAQ (reference sequence). Time point in this sample: sample taken at primary tumor resection. No cells were sorted before sequencing. The whole RNA sequenced was extracted from tumor, nontumor lung or frozen PBMC. This clonotype appeared many times. Its cognate antigen is unknown.

The input for sequencing was lung tumor tissue, taken at surgery. The chain has TRBV7-7 and TRBJ2-1; 7 bases line up with TRBD1. The source is a female donor with early-stage non-small cell lung cancer. This CDR3 is CASSLPTGWSHRRLGNEQFF. The CDR3 bases are TGTGCCAGCAGCTTACCGACAGGGTGGTCCCATCGGAGACTGGGTAATGAGCAGTTCTTC.